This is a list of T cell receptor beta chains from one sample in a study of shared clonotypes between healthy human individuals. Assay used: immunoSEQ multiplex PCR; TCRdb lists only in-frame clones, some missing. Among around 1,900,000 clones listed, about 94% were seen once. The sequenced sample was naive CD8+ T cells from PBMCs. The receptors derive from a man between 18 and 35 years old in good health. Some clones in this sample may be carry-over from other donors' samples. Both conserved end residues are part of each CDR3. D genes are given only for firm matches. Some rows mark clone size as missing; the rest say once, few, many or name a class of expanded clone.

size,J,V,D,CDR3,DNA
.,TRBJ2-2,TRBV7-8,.,CASSFMGNQGLFF,TGTGCCAGCAGCTTTATGGGGAACCAGGGGCTGTTTTTT
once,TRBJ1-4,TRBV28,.,CASQRPGRLKLFF,TGTGCCAGTCAGAGGCCAGGTAGATTAAAACTGTTTTTT
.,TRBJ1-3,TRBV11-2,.,CASSLEPGDAGNTIYF,TGTGCCAGCAGCTTAGAACCTGGGGACGCTGGAAACACCATATATTTT
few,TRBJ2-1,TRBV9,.,CASSGPRGLEGAGEQFF,TGTGCCAGCAGCGGCCCGAGGGGTCTGGAGGGGGCAGGTGAGCAGTTCTTC
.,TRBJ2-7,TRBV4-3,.,CASSLTWGSRYEQYF,TGCGCCAGCAGCCTCACTTGGGGGTCGCGATACGAGCAGTACTTC
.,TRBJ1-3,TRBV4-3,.,CASSQDRGAGAGNTIYF,TGCGCCAGCAGCCAAGATAGAGGGGCCGGGGCTGGAAACACCATATATTTT
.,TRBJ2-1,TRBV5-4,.,CASTPGGSYNEQFF,TGTGCCAGCACCCCAGGTGGGAGCTACAATGAGCAGTTCTTC
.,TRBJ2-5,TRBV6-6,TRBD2,CASRELANQETQYF,TGTGCCAGCAGAGAACTAGCGAATCAAGAGACCCAGTACTTC
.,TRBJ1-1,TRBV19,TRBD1,CASKADRGLMNTEAFF,TGTGCCAGTAAAGCCGACAGGGGACTGATGAACACTGAAGCTTTCTTT
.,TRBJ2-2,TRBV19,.,CASSRSPGSGELFF,TGTGCCAGTAGCCGGTCCCCAGGAAGCGGGGAGCTGTTTTTT
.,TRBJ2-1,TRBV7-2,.,CASSFGQGNEQFF,TGTGCCAGCAGCTTTGGCCAGGGAAATGAGCAGTTCTTC
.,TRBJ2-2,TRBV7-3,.,CASQIGVANTGELFF,TGTGCCAGCCAAATCGGGGTCGCGAACACCGGGGAGCTGTTTTTT
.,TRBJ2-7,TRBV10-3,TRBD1,CAIRAKDRGRDEQYF,TGTGCCATCAGAGCTAAAGACAGGGGGCGCGACGAGCAGTACTTC
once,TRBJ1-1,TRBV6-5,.,CASSSQPEAFF,TGTGCCAGCAGCTCACAACCTGAAGCTTTCTTT
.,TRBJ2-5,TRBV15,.,CATSWRAAGQETQYF,TGTGCCACCAGCTGGCGCGCAGCCGGACAAGAGACCCAGTACTTC
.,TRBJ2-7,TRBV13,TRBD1,CASSLWGTGAYEQYF,TGTGCCAGCAGCTTATGGGGGACAGGGGCCTACGAGCAGTACTTC
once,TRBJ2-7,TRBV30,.,CASNGPGAYEQYF,TGTGCCTCCAACGGACCAGGGGCCTACGAGCAGTACTTC
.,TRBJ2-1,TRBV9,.,CASSGDWGYNEQFF,TGTGCCAGCAGCGGAGACTGGGGGTACAATGAGCAGTTCTTC
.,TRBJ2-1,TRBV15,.,CATSRGPVNEQFF,TGTGCCACCAGCAGAGGTCCTGTGAATGAGCAGTTCTTC
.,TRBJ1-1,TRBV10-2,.,CASSYSNTEAFF,TGCGCCAGCAGTTACTCGAACACTGAAGCTTTCTTT
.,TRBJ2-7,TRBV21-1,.,CASSKADRGPDEQYF,TGTGCCAGCAGCAAAGCTGACAGAGGACCTGATGAGCAGTACTTC
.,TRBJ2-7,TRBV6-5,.,CASSSPRYKDEQYF,TGTGCCAGCAGTTCCCCCCGATACAAGGACGAGCAGTACTTC
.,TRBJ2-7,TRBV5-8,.,CASSYSITQPYEQYF,TGTGCCAGCAGCTACAGCATCACCCAACCCTACGAGCAGTACTTC
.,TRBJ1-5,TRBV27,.,CASSPINQPQHF,TGTGCCAGCAGCCCGATAAATCAGCCCCAGCATTTT
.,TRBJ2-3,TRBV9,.,CASSSSGRPDTQYF,TGTGCCAGCAGCTCAAGTGGGCGGCCAGATACGCAGTATTTT
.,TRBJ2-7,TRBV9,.,CASSGPTGYEQYF,TGTGCCAGCAGCGGCCCGACAGGCTACGAGCAGTACTTC
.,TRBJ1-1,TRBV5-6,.,CASSVGLTEAFF,TGTGCCAGCAGCGTTGGATTAACTGAAGCTTTCTTT
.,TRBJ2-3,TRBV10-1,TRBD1,CASSEPQTGREPDTQYF,TGCGCCAGCAGTGAGCCCCAGACAGGGAGAGAGCCAGATACGCAGTATTTT
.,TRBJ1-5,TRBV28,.,CASSFRQGGNQPQHF,TGTGCCAGCAGTTTTAGGCAGGGTGGAAATCAGCCCCAGCATTTT
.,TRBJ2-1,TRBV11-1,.,CASSLDLGASYNEQFF,TGTGCCAGCAGCTTAGATTTGGGCGCCTCCTACAATGAGCAGTTCTTC
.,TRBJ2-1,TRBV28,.,CASSFWQNYNEQFF,TGTGCCAGCAGTTTCTGGCAGAACTACAATGAGCAGTTCTTC
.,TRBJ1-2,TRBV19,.,CASSIAGSYGYTF,TGTGCCAGTAGTATAGCTGGTAGCTATGGCTACACCTTC
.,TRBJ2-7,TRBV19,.,CASSIAGPSYEQYF,TGTGCCAGTAGTATCGCAGGGCCTTCCTACGAGCAGTACTTC
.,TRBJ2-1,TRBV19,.,CASRDGNNEQFF,TGTGCCAGTAGAGACGGAAACAATGAGCAGTTCTTC
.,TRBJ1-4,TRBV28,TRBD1,CASSNRGLDEKLFF,TGTGCCAGCAGCAACAGGGGGCTCGATGAAAAACTGTTTTTT
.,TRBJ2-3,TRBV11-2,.,CASSLGLGQGADTQYF,TGTGCCAGCAGCTTAGGTCTAGGGCAGGGTGCAGATACGCAGTATTTT
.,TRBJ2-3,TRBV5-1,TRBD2,CASSLYGLAGGNSSTDTQYF,TGCGCCAGCAGCTTGTATGGACTAGCGGGAGGAAACTCTAGCACAGATACGCAGTATTTT
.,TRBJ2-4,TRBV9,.,CASSVGRGAKNIQYF,TGTGCCAGCTCCGTAGGTAGGGGAGCCAAAAACATTCAGTACTTC
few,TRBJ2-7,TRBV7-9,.,CASSLAGPSYEQYF,TGTGCCAGCAGCTTAGCAGGGCCTTCCTACGAGCAGTACTTC
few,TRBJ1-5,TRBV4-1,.,CASSQIGGNQPQHF,TGCGCCAGCAGCCAAATAGGGGGCAATCAGCCCCAGCATTTT
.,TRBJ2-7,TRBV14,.,CASSRGLRYEQYF,TGTGCCAGCAGCCGGGGTCTTAGGTACGAGCAGTACTTC
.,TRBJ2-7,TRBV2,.,CASGGQLTGSERYEQYF,TGTGCCAGCGGGGGACAACTCACAGGGAGCGAACGCTACGAGCAGTACTTC
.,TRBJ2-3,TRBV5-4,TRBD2,CASRSLAGASTDTQYF,TGTGCCAGCAGATCCCTAGCGGGCGCTAGCACAGATACGCAGTATTTT
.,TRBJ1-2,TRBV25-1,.,CASSEGTMVSYGYTF,TGTGCCAGCAGTGAAGGGACCATGGTATCCTATGGCTACACCTTC
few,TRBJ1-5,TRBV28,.,CASSLSGVQPQHF,TGTGCCAGCAGTTTATCAGGGGTTCAGCCCCAGCATTTT
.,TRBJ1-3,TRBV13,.,CASSPAVGTSSGNTIYF,TGTGCCAGCAGCCCAGCCGTAGGAACAAGTTCTGGAAACACCATATATTTT
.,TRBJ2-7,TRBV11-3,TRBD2,CASSQTSLGEQYF,TGTGCCAGCAGTCAGACTAGCCTGGGCGAGCAGTACTTC
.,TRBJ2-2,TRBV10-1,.,CASSESLTRTTGELFF,TGCGCCAGCAGTGAGTCGCTGACAAGGACCACCGGGGAGCTGTTTTTT
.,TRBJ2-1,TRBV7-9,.,CASSLPLGSYNEQFF,TGTGCCAGCAGTCTCCCGCTGGGCTCCTACAATGAGCAGTTCTTC
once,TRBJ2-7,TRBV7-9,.,CASSLETRGTDEQYF,TGTGCCAGCAGCTTAGAGACCCGGGGTACGGACGAGCAGTACTTC
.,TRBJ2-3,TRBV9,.,CASSAFLDTQYF,TGTGCCAGCAGCGCCTTCTTGGATACGCAGTATTTT
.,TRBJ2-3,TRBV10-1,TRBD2,CASSAGLAGITDTQYF,TGCGCCAGCAGCGCAGGACTAGCGGGAATCACAGATACGCAGTATTTT
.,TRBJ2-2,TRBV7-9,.,CASSLGAANTGELFF,TGTGCCAGCAGCTTAGGAGCCGCGAACACCGGGGAGCTGTTTTTT
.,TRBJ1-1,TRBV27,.,CASTATRGSNTEAFF,TGTGCCAGCACCGCCACGAGGGGCAGCAACACTGAAGCTTTCTTT